This T cell receptor beta chain is drawn from a study of shared clonotypes between healthy human individuals. TCRdb's copy holds only in-frame clones and misses some; the assay was immunoSEQ multiplex PCR. The table records some 580,000 clones, 98% of them present only once. CD45RO negativity and positive selection for CCR7 defined naive CD8 cells, a population that excluded terminally differentiated effector memory CD45RA+ cells. There are 16 residues in the CDR3. The trim removed 2 bases at V and 5 bases at J, leaving 11 bases unmatched. Germline lookup yields CDR1 MNHNS and CDR2 SASEGT. The sequencing sample was made of naive CD8+ T cells sorted from blood. This sequence was found in a man aged 25-45 years in good health. V is TRBV6-1 and J is TRBJ1-2, with 7 bases matching TRBD1. CDR3 coding DNA: TGTGCCAGCAGTGAACCATTTACAGGGGCCATTTATGGCTACACCTTC. It yields the protein CASSEPFTGAIYGYTF.